The next 27 T cell receptor beta chains were all read from a single sample in a study of blood T cells in healthy people across ages. Through a sample-barcoded 5' primer and a J-beta primer mix, a second PCR was run for roughly 7 to 11 cycles. MiXCR, run by TCRdb on the 5' RACE reads, gives a single entry per CDR3 protein. The table has about 400,000 distinct CDR3 sequences, roughly half seen once. The sequencing sample was made of blood. All receptors come from a man aged 60-69 years in good health.

This rearrangement joins TRBV25-1 to TRBJ2-7; 7 bases map to TRBD1. This CDR3 has 14 amino acids. With 1 base clipped from V and 2 bases from J, the junction kept 2 bases outside the gene matches. Germline lookup yields CDR1 MGHDK and CDR2 SYGVNS. CDR3: CASSESGTAYEQYF. CDR3 in DNA: TGTGCCAGCAGTGAATCGGGGACAGCCTACGAGCAGTACTTC.

The chain has TRBV6-5 and TRBJ2-7, with D maybe TRBD2 (6 bases). Germline V gene sequence: CDR1 MNHEY, CDR2 SVGAGI. Deletions cut 6 bases from V and 0 bases from J, with 18 bases between. This CDR3 has 16 amino acids. The CDR3 region is CASRTLGGESSYEQYF. The DNA for the CDR3 is TGTGCCAGCAGGACCCTGGGAGGCGAAAGCTCCTACGAGCAGTACTTC.

The rearrangement uses TRBV7-6 and TRBJ1-1, with D uncertain. Deletions cut 1 base from V and 5 bases from J, with 11 bases between. Per the germline V gene, CDR1 is SGHVS and CDR2 is FNYEAQ. The CDR3 sequence is 14 residues long. CDR3 residues: CASSLVSRETEAFF. The CDR3 DNA reads TGTGCCAGCAGCTTAGTTAGCCGGGAGACTGAAGCTTTCTTT.

The chain carries TRBV20-1 and TRBJ1-2, with unresolved D. V was pared by 6 bases and J by 4 bases, with 12 bases between. This CDR3 is built from 12 residues. Germline V gene sequence: CDR1 DFQATT, CDR2 SNEGSKA (reference sequence). CDR3 amino acids: CSARNGAYGYTF. In DNA, the CDR3 is TGCAGTGCCCGAAACGGAGCCTATGGCTACACCTTC.

The rearrangement uses TRBV28 and TRBJ2-3; 10 bases map to TRBD2. The CDR3 sequence is 12 residues long. After removal of 10 bases from V and 5 bases from J, the junction contained 3 bases not matched to a gene. Germline V CDR1 and CDR2: MDHEN, SYDVKM. The DNA of the CDR3 is TGTGCCACCCTAGCGGGGGTAGATACGCAGTATTTT. It translates to CATLAGVDTQYF. Combining the CDR3 with reference TRBV28 and TRBJ2-3 gives the whole variable domain DVKVTQSSRYLVKRTGEKVFLECVQDMDHENMFWYRQDPGLGLRLIYFSYDVKMKEKGDIPEGYSVSREKKERFSLILESASTNQTSMYLCATLAGVDTQYFGPGTRLTVL.

This clonotype was recorded at least ten times. V usage is TRBV6-5 and J usage is TRBJ2-7; D is ambiguous. CDR3 length: 12 residues. The germline V and J ends were trimmed by 6 bases and 3 bases, with 9 bases remaining between them. Looked up from germline, CDR1 is MNHEY and CDR2 is SVGAGI. CDR3 nucleotide sequence: TGTGCCAGCAGCCCTTGGGGCTACGAGCAGTACTTC. This codes for CASSPWGYEQYF.

The V call is TRBV28, the J call TRBJ1-5; D perhaps matches TRBD1 (5 bases). This CDR3 has 14 residues. With 2 bases removed from V and 7 bases from J, the gap between germline ends came to 12 bases. In germline, CDR1 is MDHEN, CDR2 SYDVKM. In nucleotides, the CDR3 is TGTGCCAGCAGTTTAATCGACAGCGGGCAGCCCCAGCATTTT. Translated, it gives CASSLIDSGQPQHF.

The V gene is TRBV7-3, the J gene TRBJ2-1; 10 bases map to TRBD2. The V gene's germline CDR1 is SGHTA and CDR2 FQGTGA. This CDR3 has 21 residues. The V gene end was trimmed by 2 bases and the J gene end by 7 bases; junction bases not matched to a gene: 23. CDR3 region: CASSLAGTEDVAGGGRNEQFF. The CDR3 DNA sequence: TGTGCCAGCAGCTTAGCCGGGACAGAGGACGTAGCGGGAGGAGGACGGAATGAGCAGTTCTTC.

This clonotype has a count of ten or more. V gene TRBV20-1 combines with J gene TRBJ2-7; D is possibly TRBD1 or TRBD2 (5 bases each). From germline, CDR1 is DFQATT and CDR2 SNEGSKA (reference sequence). V was shortened by 2 bases and J by 4 bases, with 15 bases between the two germline ends. The CDR3 is 14 amino acids. For the CDR3, the DNA is TGCAGTGCTAGACCCATTGGGGACCAGTACGAGCAGTACTTC. Amino acids: CSARPIGDQYEQYF.

This clonotype was counted ten times or more. CDR3 residues: CASSQALAGGNNEQFF. CDR3 in DNA: TGCGCCAGCAGCCAAGCACTAGCGGGAGGCAACAATGAGCAGTTCTTC. V gene TRBV4-3 combines with J gene TRBJ2-1, with TRBD2 identical over 12 bases. This CDR3 spans 16 amino acids. Trimming took 1 base from V and 5 from J; bases not matched to a gene: 3. The germline CDR1 and CDR2 sequences are LGHNA and YSLEER.

This clonotype occurred a few times. The rearrangement uses TRBV6-1 and TRBJ2-1, with TRBD1 identical over 7 bases. This CDR3 is built from 14 residues. V shed 2 bases and J 6 bases; nucleotides not matched to a gene: 4. The germline gives CDR1 MNHNS, CDR2 SASEGT. This CDR3 is CASSEYRGGNEQFF. In nucleotides, the CDR3 is TGTGCCAGCAGTGAATACAGGGGTGGCAATGAGCAGTTCTTC.

This chain connects TRBV15 to TRBJ2-7; D unclear. Germline lookup yields CDR1 LNHNV and CDR2 YYDKDF (reference sequence). This CDR3 has 15 residues. V lost 1 base and J lost 2, with 12 bases in between. As DNA, the CDR3 is TGTGCCACCAGCAGAGGCGGCGGTAACCCCTACGAGCAGTACTTC. It specifies CATSRGGGNPYEQYF.

The genes are TRBV18 and TRBJ1-2; 7 nucleotides agree with TRBD1. The V gene end was trimmed by 3 bases and the J gene end by 0 bases; junction bases not matched to a gene: 4. The CDR3 has 15 residues. CDR1 KGHSH and CDR2 LQKENI come from the germline V gene. This CDR3 is CASSPGQVTNYGYTF. The CDR3, as DNA: TGTGCCAGCTCACCTGGACAGGTCACTAACTATGGCTACACCTTC.

This rearrangement joins TRBV10-3 to TRBJ2-1, with D possibly being TRBD2 (5 bases). Trimming took off 6 bases at V and 5 bases at J, with 14 bases between the two ends. The germline CDR1 and CDR2 sequences are ENHRY and SYGVKD. The CDR3 is made up of 14 amino acids. The CDR3 DNA follows: TGTGCCATCAGGGGGAGCGGCTACGACAATGAGCAGTTCTTC. Translating gives CAIRGSGYDNEQFF.

This clonotype was found a few times. The chain employs TRBV13 and TRBJ2-7; D is ambiguous. Germline CDR1 reads PRHDT; CDR2 reads FYEKMQ (reference sequence). Trimming removed 5 bases at V and 0 bases at J, with 11 bases between. This CDR3 comprises 14 residues. The CDR3: CASSTQGFSYEQYF. The DNA of the CDR3 is TGTGCCAGCAGCACTCAAGGGTTCTCCTACGAGCAGTACTTC.

The V call is TRBV15, the J call TRBJ2-4, with 8 bases identical to TRBD1. The J call may be wrong; the DNA end is better matched by TRBJ2-7. CDR1 is LNHNV, CDR2 YYDKDF, per germline (reference sequence). The CDR3 is made up of 14 amino acids. CDR3 region: CATSREDRGREQYF. CDR3 coding DNA: TGTGCCACCAGCAGAGAAGACAGGGGACGCGAGCAGTACTTC.

This rearrangement joins TRBV5-1 to TRBJ2-6; D might be TRBD1 or TRBD2, each matching 5 bases. The germline gives CDR1 SGHRS, CDR2 YFSETQ. Trimming left V 5 bases short and J 0 bases short, with 15 bases between. CDR3 length: 17 amino acids. This chain's CDR3 is CASSGTGRISGANVLTF. CDR3 in DNA: TGCGCCAGCAGTGGGACGGGACGGATCTCTGGGGCCAACGTCCTGACTTTC. Based on the CDR3 plus reference TRBV5-1 and TRBJ2-6, the full variable domain is KAGVTQTPRYLIKTRGQQVTLSCSPISGHRSVSWYQQTPGQGLQFLFEYFSETQRNKGNFPGRFSGRQFSNSRSEMNVSTLELGDSALYLCASSGTGRISGANVLTFGAGSRLTVL.

The table lists this clonotype with a few counts. The chain combines TRBV4-3 with TRBJ2-5; D unclear. This CDR3 has 14 amino acids. Trimming cost V 2 bases and J 11 bases, with 18 bases left between them. Germline-derived CDR1 and CDR2 are LGHNA and YSLEER. In DNA, the CDR3 is TGCGCCAGCAGCCAACGCCTCCTAAACAATGAGCAGTACTTC. This codes for CASSQRLLNNEQYF.

The rearrangement uses TRBV5-1 and TRBJ2-7; D ambiguous. There are 15 residues in the CDR3. Germline V lookup: CDR1 SGHRS, CDR2 YFSETQ. V shed 2 bases and J shed 3 bases, with 15 bases lying between them. The CDR3 loop is CASSFKNGRYYEQYF. CDR3 DNA sequence: TGCGCCAGCAGCTTCAAGAACGGACGGTACTACGAGCAGTACTTC.

The chain is built from TRBV27 and TRBJ2-6; D is perhaps TRBD1 (5 bases). V gave up 5 bases and J gave up 0 bases, with 17 bases separating them. Germline-derived CDR1 and CDR2 are MNHEY and SMNVEV (reference sequence). The CDR3 is 18 amino acids. CDR3 coding DNA: TGTGCCAGCAGTCCTCTCCTGGGGCGGTTCTCTGGGGCCAACGTCCTGACTTTC. This encodes CASSPLLGRFSGANVLTF.

This chain joins TRBV6-5 and TRBJ2-7; either TRBD1 or TRBD2 may fit D (5 bases each). In germline, CDR1 is MNHEY, CDR2 SVGAGI. There are 11 residues in the CDR3. Trimming left V 8 bases short and J 2 bases short, with 7 bases between. The CDR3 DNA reads TGTGCCAGCCGGGGCCCCTACGAGCAGTACTTC. Protein product: CASRGPYEQYF.

The rearrangement links TRBV18 to TRBJ2-3, with 9 bases fitting TRBD1. The CDR3 is 15 amino acids. The J segment lost 1 base and the V segment lost 5 bases, leaving 4 bases of the junction unmatched. Germline CDR1 KGHSH, CDR2 LQKENI. The CDR3 region is CASSTRDRGTDTQYF. Written as DNA, the CDR3 is TGTGCCAGCTCAACCCGGGACAGGGGCACAGATACGCAGTATTTT.

The table lists this clonotype with a few counts. CDR3: CASSREGSNYGYTF. The CDR3 region has the DNA TGCGCCAGCAGCCGCGAGGGCTCTAACTATGGCTACACCTTC. The rearrangement joins TRBV4-3 to TRBJ1-2; D is uncertain. CDR1 and CDR2 (germline): LGHNA, YSLEER. Between the trimmed V and J ends, which lost 4 bases and 0 bases, there was a span of 9 bases. This CDR3 region has 14 residues.

V usage is TRBV28 and J usage is TRBJ2-3; TRBD2 agrees at 7 bases. Germline V gene lookup returns CDR1 MDHEN and CDR2 SYDVKM. CDR3 length: 16 residues. Trimming cost V 2 bases and J 2 bases; bases outside gene matches: 7. This CDR3 is CASSLPTGGPTDTQYF. CDR3 DNA: TGTGCCAGCAGTTTACCTACGGGAGGCCCCACAGATACGCAGTATTTT.

The chain uses TRBV2 and TRBJ2-7; no clear D. V gave up 5 bases and J gave up 0 bases, with 11 bases separating them. Germline loops: CDR1 SNHLY, CDR2 FYNNEI. This CDR3 region has 14 residues. The CDR3 loop is CASSRRAISYEQYF. CDR3 bases: TGTGCCAGCAGTAGAAGGGCTATCTCCTACGAGCAGTACTTC.

This sequence joins TRBV4-3 and TRBJ2-5, with D perhaps TRBD1 or TRBD2 (5 bases each). Germline V CDR1 and CDR2: LGHNA, YSLEER. This CDR3 region has 15 residues. Deletions cut 1 base from V and 4 bases from J, with 13 bases between. The DNA of the CDR3 is TGCGCCAGCAGCCAAGCCGGACTGGGGCCAGAGACCCAGTACTTC. Translating it yields CASSQAGLGPETQYF.

The chain couples TRBV6-2 or TRBV6-3 to TRBJ1-1; no definite D call. Trimming cost V 4 bases and J 4 bases, with 7 bases left between them. The CDR3 totals 12 residues. Germline V gene lookup returns CDR1 MNHEY and CDR2 SVGEGT. The CDR3 region has the DNA TGTGCCAGCAGTTTTGGGTTCACTGAAGCTTTCTTT. Translated: CASSFGFTEAFF.